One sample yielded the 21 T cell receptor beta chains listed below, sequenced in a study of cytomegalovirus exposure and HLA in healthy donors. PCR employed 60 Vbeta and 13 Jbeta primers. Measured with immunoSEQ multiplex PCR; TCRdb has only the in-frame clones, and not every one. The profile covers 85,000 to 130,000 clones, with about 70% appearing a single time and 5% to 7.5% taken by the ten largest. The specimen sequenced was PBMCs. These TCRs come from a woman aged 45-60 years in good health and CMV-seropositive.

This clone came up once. CDR3 amino acids: CASSVGSGAIRTGELFF. The DNA for the CDR3 is TGTGCCAGCAGCGTAGGTAGCGGGGCCATCCGGACCGGGGAGCTGTTTTTT. The chain carries TRBV9 and TRBJ2-2; 8 bases are shared with TRBD2. Unmatched junction bases numbered 9, after V lost 0 bases and J lost 5 bases. The CDR3 consists of 17 residues. Germline values: CDR1 SGDLS, CDR2 YYNGEE.

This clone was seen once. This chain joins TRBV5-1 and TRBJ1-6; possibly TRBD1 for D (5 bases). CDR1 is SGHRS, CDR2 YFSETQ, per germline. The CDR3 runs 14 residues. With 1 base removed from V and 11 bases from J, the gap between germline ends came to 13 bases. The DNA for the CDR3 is TGCGCCAGCAGCTTGCAGGACAATGACACACCCCTCCACTTT. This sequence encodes CASSLQDNDTPLHF. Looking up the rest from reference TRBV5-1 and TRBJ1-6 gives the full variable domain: KAGVTQTPRYLIKTRGQQVTLSCSPISGHRSVSWYQQTPGQGLQFLFEYFSETQRNKGNFPGRFSGRQFSNSRSEMNVSTLELGDSALYLCASSLQDNDTPLHFGNGTRLTVT.

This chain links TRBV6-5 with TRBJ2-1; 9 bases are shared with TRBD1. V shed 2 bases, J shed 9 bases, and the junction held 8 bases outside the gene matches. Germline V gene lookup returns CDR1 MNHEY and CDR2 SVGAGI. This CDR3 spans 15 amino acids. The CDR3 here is CASSYTGQGDPEQFF. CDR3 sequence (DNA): TGTGCCAGCAGTTACACGGGACAGGGAGATCCTGAGCAGTTCTTC.

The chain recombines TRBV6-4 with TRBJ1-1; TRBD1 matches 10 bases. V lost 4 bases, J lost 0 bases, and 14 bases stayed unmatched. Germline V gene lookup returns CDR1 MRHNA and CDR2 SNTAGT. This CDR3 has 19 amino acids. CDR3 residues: CASSARLKDRGYMNTEAFF. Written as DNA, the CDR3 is TGTGCCAGCAGTGCGAGACTAAAGGACAGGGGGTACATGAACACTGAAGCTTTCTTT.

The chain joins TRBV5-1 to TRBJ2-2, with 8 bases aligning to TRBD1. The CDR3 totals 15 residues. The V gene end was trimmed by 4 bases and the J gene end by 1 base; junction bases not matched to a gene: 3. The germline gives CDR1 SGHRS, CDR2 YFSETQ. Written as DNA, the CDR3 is TGCGCCAGCAGCAACGGACAGGGGAACACCGGGGAGCTGTTTTTT. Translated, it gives CASSNGQGNTGELFF.

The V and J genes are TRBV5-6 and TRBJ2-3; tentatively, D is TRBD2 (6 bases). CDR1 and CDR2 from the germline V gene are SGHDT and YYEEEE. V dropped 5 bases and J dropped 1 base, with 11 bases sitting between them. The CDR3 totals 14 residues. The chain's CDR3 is CASSAGIGTDTQYF. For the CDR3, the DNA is TGTGCCAGCAGTGCGGGGATAGGCACAGATACGCAGTATTTT.

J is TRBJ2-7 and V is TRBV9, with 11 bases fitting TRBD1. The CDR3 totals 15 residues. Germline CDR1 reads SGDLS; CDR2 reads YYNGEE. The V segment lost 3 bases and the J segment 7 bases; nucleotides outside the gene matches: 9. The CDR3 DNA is TGTGCCAGCAGCGGATTCTCGGGGACAGGGGGAGAGCAGTACTTC. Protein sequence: CASSGFSGTGGEQYF.

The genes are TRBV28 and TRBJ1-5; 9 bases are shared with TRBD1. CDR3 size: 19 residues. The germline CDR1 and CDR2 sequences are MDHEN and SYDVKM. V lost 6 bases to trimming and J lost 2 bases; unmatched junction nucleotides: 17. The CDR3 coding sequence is TGTGCCAGCAGCTGGGTGCCGGGACAGGGCCTATGGGGCAATCAGCCCCAGCATTTT. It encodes CASSWVPGQGLWGNQPQHF.

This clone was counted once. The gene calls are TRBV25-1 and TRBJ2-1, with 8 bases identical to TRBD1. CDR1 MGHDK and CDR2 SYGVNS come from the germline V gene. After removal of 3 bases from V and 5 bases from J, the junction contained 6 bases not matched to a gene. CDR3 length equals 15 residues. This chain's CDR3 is CASSDPGTGDNEQFF. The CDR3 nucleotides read TGTGCCAGCAGTGATCCCGGGACAGGCGACAATGAGCAGTTCTTC.

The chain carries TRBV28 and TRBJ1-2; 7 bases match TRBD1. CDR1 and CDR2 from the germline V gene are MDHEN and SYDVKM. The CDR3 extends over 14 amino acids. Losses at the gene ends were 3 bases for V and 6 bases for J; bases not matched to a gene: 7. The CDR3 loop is CASSLAPGTDGYTF. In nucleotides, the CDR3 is TGTGCCAGCAGTTTGGCCCCCGGGACAGATGGCTACACCTTC.

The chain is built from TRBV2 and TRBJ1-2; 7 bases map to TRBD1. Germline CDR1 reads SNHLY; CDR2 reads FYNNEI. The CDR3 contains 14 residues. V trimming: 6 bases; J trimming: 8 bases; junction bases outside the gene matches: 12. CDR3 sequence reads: CASSQESGGAGYTF. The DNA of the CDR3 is TGTGCCAGCAGCCAAGAGTCAGGGGGAGCGGGCTACACCTTC.

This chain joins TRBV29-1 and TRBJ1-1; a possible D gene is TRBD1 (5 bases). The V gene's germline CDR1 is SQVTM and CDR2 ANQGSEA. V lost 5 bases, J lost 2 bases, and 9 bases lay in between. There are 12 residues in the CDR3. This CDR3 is CSVLTVNTEAFF. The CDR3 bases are TGCAGCGTTTTGACAGTTAACACTGAAGCTTTCTTT.

CDR3 DNA sequence: TGTGCCAGCTCCGGGGATTCCCAAGAGACCCAGTACTTC. Translating it yields CASSGDSQETQYF. The chain combines TRBV18 with TRBJ2-5, with a tentative D call TRBD2 (5 bases). The CDR3 is made up of 13 amino acids. CDR1 and CDR2 from the germline V gene are KGHSH and LQKENI. Trimming stripped 6 bases from V and 1 base from J, with 9 bases between.

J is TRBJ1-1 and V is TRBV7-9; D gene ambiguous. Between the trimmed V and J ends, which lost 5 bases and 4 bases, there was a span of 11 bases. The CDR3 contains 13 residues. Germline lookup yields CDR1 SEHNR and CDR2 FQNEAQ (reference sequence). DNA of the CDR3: TGTGCCAGCAGCATAGACTATGGCACTGAAGCTTTCTTT. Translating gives CASSIDYGTEAFF.

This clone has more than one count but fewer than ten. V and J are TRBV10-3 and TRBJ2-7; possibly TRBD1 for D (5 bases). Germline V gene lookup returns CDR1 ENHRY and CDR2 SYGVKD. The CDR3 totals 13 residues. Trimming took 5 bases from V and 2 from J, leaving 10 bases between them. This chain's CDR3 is CAISRTGTYEQYF. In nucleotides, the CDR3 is TGTGCCATCAGTCGAACAGGAACCTACGAGCAGTACTTC.

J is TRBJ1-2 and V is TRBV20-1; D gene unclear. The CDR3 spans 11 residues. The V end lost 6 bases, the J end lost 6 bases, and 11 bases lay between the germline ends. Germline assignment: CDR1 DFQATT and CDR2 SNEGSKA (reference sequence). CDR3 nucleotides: TGCAGTGCCCCAGGCCTCCATGGCTACACCTTC. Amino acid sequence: CSAPGLHGYTF.

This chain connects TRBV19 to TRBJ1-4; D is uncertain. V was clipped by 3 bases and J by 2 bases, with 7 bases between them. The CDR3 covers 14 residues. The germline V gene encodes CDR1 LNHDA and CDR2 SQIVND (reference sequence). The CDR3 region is CASSIRSTNEKLFF. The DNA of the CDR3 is TGTGCCAGTAGTATCCGGTCTACTAATGAAAAACTGTTTTTT.

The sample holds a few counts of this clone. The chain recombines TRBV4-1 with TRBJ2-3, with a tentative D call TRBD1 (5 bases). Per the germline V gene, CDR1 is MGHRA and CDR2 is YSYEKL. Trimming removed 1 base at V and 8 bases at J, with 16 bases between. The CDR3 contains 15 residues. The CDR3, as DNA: TGCGCCAGCAGCCAAGTAGACCAGGGTTTCATTACGCAGTATTTT. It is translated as CASSQVDQGFITQYF.

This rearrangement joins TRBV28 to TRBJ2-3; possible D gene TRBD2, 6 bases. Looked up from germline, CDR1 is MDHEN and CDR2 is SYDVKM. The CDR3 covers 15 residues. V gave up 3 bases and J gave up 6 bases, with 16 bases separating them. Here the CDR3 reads CASSFTRAGRDTQYF. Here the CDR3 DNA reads TGTGCCAGCAGTTTTACTAGGGCAGGGAGGGATACGCAGTATTTT.

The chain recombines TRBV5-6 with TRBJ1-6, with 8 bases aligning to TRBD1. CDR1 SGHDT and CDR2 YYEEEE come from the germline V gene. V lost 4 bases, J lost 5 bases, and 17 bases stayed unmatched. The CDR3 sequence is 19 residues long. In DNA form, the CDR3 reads TGTGCCAGCAGCCAACAGGGGGTCGGCGTAAGCTTTAATAATTCACCCCTCCACTTT. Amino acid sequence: CASSQQGVGVSFNNSPLHF.

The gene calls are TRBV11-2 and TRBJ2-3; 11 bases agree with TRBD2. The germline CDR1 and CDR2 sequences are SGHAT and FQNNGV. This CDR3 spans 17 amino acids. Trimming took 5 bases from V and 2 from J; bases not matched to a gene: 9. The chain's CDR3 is CASSTKRLAGYTDTQYF. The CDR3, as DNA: TGTGCCAGCAGCACAAAGAGACTAGCGGGGTACACAGATACGCAGTATTTT.